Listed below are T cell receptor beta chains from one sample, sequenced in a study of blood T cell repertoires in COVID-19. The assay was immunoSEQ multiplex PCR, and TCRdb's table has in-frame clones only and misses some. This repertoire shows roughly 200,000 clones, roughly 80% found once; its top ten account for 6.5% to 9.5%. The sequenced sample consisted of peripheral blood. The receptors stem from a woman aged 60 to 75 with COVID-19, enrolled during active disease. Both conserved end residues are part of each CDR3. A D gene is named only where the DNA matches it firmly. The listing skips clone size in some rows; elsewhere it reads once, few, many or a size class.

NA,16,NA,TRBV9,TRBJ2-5,CASSVGAAEIQETQYF,TGTGCCAGCAGCGTGGGAGCGGCAGAAATTCAAGAGACCCAGTACTTC
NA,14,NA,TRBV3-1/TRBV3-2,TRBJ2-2,CASSQGAYTGELFF,TGTGCCAGCAGCCAAGGGGCATACACCGGGGAGCTGTTTTTT
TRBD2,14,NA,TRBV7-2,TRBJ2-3,CASSLGLATDTQYF,TGTGCCAGCAGCTTAGGACTAGCGACAGATACGCAGTATTTT
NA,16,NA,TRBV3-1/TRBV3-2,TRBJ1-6,CASSQRSGAAPSPLHF,TGTGCCAGCAGCCAAAGAAGTGGGGCAGCTCCGTCACCCCTCCACTTT
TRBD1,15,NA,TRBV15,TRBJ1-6,CATSRTDRENSPLHF,TGTGCCACCAGCAGAACGGACAGGGAAAATTCACCCCTCCACTTT
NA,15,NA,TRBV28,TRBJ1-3,CASSQIYRSGNTIYF,TGTGCCAGCAGCCAGATATACAGGTCTGGAAACACCATATATTTT
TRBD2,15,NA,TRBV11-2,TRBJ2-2,CASSLPGLATGELFF,TGTGCCAGCAGCCTCCCGGGACTAGCCACCGGGGAGCTGTTTTTT
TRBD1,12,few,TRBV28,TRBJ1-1,CASSLGQGKAFF,TGTGCCAGCAGTCTTGGACAGGGTAAAGCTTTCTTT
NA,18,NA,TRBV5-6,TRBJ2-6,CASSPNSGGRPGANVLTF,TGTGCCAGCAGCCCGAATTCAGGTGGCAGGCCTGGGGCCAACGTCCTGACTTTC
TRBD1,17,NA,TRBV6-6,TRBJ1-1,CASSPGPGQWMNTEAFF,TGTGCCAGCAGTCCCGGCCCGGGACAGTGGATGAACACTGAAGCTTTCTTT
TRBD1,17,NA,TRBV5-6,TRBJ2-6,CASSVGTGNSGANVLTF,TGTGCCAGCAGCGTAGGGACAGGTAACTCTGGGGCCAACGTCCTGACTTTC
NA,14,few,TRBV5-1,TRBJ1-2,CASSLQPRGGGYTF,TGCGCCAGCAGCTTGCAGCCCAGGGGCGGCGGCTACACCTTC
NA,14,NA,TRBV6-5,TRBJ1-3,CASSLGQTGNTIYF,TGTGCCAGCAGTTTAGGACAGACTGGAAACACCATATATTTT
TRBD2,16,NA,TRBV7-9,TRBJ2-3,CASSSQGRGGGDTQYF,TGTGCCAGCAGCTCCCAGGGGCGGGGGGGCGGAGATACGCAGTATTTT
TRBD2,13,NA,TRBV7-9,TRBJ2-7,CASSRTSPYEQYF,TGTGCCAGCAGCCGGACTAGTCCCTACGAGCAGTACTTC
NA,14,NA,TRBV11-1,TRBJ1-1,CASSARGTSPEAFF,TGTGCCAGCAGCGCGCGGGGGACGTCACCCGAAGCTTTCTTT
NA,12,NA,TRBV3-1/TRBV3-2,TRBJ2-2,CASRQTGGELFF,TGTGCCAGCAGACAAACAGGGGGGGAGCTGTTTTTT
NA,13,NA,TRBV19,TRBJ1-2,CASSIRGQDGYTF,TGTGCCAGTAGTATCAGGGGCCAGGATGGCTACACCTTC
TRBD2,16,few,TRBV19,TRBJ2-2,CASSIDSSGRTGELFF,TGTGCCAGTAGTATAGATTCAAGCGGGAGAACCGGGGAGCTGTTTTTT
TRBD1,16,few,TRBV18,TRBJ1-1,CASSAGDRGMNTEAFF,TGTGCCAGCTCGGCCGGAGACAGGGGAATGAACACTGAAGCTTTCTTT
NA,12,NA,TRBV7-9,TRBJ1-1,CAVGPGNTEAFF,TGTGCCGTGGGGCCTGGGAACACTGAAGCTTTCTTT
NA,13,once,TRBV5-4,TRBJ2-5,CASSSNIEETQYF,TGTGCCAGCAGCTCGAACATCGAAGAGACCCAGTACTTC
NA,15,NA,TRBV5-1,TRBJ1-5,CASSPDSYSNQPQHF,TGCGCCAGCAGCCCCGACAGCTATAGCAATCAGCCCCAGCATTTT
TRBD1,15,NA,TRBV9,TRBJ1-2,CASSVFQGANYGYTF,TGTGCCAGCAGCGTATTCCAGGGGGCTAACTATGGCTACACCTTC
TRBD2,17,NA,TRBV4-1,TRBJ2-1,CASSQVLGTSAYNEQFF,TGCGCCAGCAGCCAAGTTCTCGGGACTAGCGCCTACAATGAGCAGTTCTTC
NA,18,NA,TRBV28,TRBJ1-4,CASNPSRVQNFLNEKLFF,TGTGCCAGCAACCCCTCCAGGGTTCAGAACTTTCTTAATGAAAAACTGTTTTTT
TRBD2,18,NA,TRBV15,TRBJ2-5,CATSRDFLTSGVQETQYF,TGTGCCACCAGCAGAGATTTTTTGACTAGCGGGGTGCAAGAGACCCAGTACTTC
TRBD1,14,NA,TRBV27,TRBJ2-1,CASSPAGTVLLQFF,TGTGCCAGCAGTCCCGCCGGGACAGTACTTCTGCAGTTCTTC
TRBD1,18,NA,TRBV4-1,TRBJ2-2,CASSQDRTGGILAGELFF,TGCGCCAGCAGCCAAGATAGGACAGGGGGCATTCTGGCCGGGGAGCTGTTTTTT
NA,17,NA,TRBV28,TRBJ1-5,CASSLFKIGQNNQPQHF,TGTGCCAGCAGTTTATTTAAAATCGGACAGAACAATCAGCCCCAGCATTTT
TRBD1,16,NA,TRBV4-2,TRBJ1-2,CASSLLQGLSNYGYTF,TGTGCCAGCAGCCTCCTACAGGGGCTATCAAACTATGGCTACACCTTC
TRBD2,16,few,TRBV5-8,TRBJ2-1,CASSSAGTSVYNEQFF,TGTGCCAGCAGCTCGGCGGGGACTAGCGTTTACAATGAGCAGTTCTTC
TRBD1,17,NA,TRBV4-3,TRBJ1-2,CASSHVHQGASFYGYTF,TGCGCCAGCAGCCATGTCCATCAGGGGGCCTCCTTCTATGGCTACACCTTC
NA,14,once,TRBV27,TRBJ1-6,CASSLWQDNSPLHF,TGTGCCAGCAGTTTGTGGCAGGATAATTCACCCCTCCACTTT
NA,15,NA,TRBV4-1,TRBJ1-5,CASSPFSGVGQPQHF,TGCGCCAGCAGCCCTTTCTCAGGGGTTGGTCAGCCCCAGCATTTT
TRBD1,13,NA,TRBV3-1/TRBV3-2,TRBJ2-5,CASSRTGEETQYF,TGTGCCAGCAGCCGCACAGGGGAGGAGACCCAGTACTTC
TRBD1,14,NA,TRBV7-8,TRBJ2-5,CASSPGQGSETQYF,TGTGCCAGCAGCCCGGGACAGGGATCCGAGACCCAGTACTTC
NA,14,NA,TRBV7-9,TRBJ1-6,CASTVGARNSPLHF,TGTGCCAGCACCGTGGGGGCCCGGAATTCACCCCTCCACTTT
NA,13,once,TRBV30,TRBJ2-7,CAWRKGVVSEQYF,TGTGCCTGGAGGAAGGGGGTGGTTTCCGAGCAGTACTTC
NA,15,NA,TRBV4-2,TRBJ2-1,CASSQDFRLGSEQFF,TGTGCCAGCAGCCAAGATTTTCGGTTGGGGAGTGAGCAGTTCTTC
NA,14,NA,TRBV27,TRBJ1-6,CASSLWRGNSPLHF,TGTGCCAGCAGTTTATGGCGGGGCAATTCACCCCTCCACTTT
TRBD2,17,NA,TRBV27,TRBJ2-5,CASSSPTTSGRARTQYF,TGTGCCAGCAGTTCGCCCACGACTAGCGGGAGGGCCAGGACCCAGTACTTC
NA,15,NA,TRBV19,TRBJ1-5,CASSIDLPGNQPQHF,TGTGCCAGTAGTATAGATCTTCCGGGCAATCAGCCCCAGCATTTT
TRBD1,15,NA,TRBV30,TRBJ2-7,CAWSPGQGPSYEQYF,TGTGCCTGGAGCCCTGGACAGGGACCCTCCTACGAGCAGTACTTC
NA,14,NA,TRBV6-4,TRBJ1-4,CASSAGATNEKLFF,TGTGCCAGCAGTGCAGGGGCAACTAATGAAAAACTGTTTTTT
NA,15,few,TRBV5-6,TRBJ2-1,CASKEGLMSQNEQFF,TGTGCCAGCAAGGAGGGCCTCATGAGTCAGAATGAGCAGTTCTTC